What follows is one TCR beta chain and its context. This record comes from a study of monozygotic twins with inflammatory bowel disease. Reprocessing the 5' RACE reads, TCRdb reports a single entry for every CDR3 protein and omits DNA. The sample has 330,000 or so distinct CDR3 sequences; the top ten hold around 2%. The CDR3 runs to 14 residues. CDR1 is LNHDA, CDR2 SQIVND, per germline (reference sequence). This rearrangement joins TRBV19 to TRBJ1-5. This receptor was obtained from a human donor with ulcerative colitis or Crohn's disease, or a healthy co-twin of an affected twin (not recorded which). Material for sequencing was blood. The CDR3 loop is CASSEGTSYQPQHF.